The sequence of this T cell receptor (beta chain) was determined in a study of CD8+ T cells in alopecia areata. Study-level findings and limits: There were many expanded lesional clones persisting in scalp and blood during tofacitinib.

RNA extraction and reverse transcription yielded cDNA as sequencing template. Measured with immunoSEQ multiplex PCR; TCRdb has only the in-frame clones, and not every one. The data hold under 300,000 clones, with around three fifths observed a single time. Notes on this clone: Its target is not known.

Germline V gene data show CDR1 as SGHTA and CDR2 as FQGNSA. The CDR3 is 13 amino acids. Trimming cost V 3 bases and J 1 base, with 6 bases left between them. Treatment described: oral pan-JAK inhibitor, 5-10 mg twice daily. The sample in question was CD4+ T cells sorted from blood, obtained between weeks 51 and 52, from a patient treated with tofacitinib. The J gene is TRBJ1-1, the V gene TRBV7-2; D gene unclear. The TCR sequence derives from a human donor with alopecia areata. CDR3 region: CASSLRANTEAFF. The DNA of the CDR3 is TGTGCCAGCAGCTTGAGGGCGAACACTGAAGCTTTCTTT.